The 21 T cell receptor beta chains below come from one sample, sequenced in a study of T cells in Graves' hyperthyroidism and ophthalmopathy. Amplification of TCR beta CDR3 regions was performed using RNA transcripts as template. Primed by the HTBI set, a first-round RT-PCR was run on the TCR CDR3. TCRdb re-derived calls from the multiplex PCR reads in MiXCR, one entry per CDR3 protein. The sample has approximately 640,000 distinct CDR3 sequences, less than 45% seen once. The specimen was peripheral blood or thyroid tissue (not recorded which). The origin of the receptors is an adult man with Graves' disease, either hyperthyroidism or ophthalmopathy (not recorded which).

This clonotype has at least ten counts. The gene calls are TRBV5-1 and TRBJ1-6, with 8 positions matching TRBD1. Per germline, CDR1 SGHRS and CDR2 YFSETQ. This CDR3 comprises 16 residues. J lost 7 bases, V lost 0 bases, and 6 bases had no gene match. DNA of the CDR3: TGCGCCAGCAGCTTGGAGACAGGGGCGGGAAATTCACCCCTCCACTTT. Translating it yields CASSLETGAGNSPLHF.

The J gene is TRBJ2-2, the V gene TRBV10-3, with 11 nucleotides matching TRBD2. The junction had 8 bases not matched to a gene; V was cut back by 4 bases and J by 1 base. This CDR3 comprises 18 residues. Per the germline V gene, CDR1 is ENHRY and CDR2 is SYGVKD. This CDR3 is CAISADVGLAGNTGELFF. The CDR3 DNA follows: TGTGCCATCAGTGCCGACGTAGGACTAGCGGGGAACACCGGGGAGCTGTTTTTT.

This clonotype has just a few counts. This chain uses TRBV20-1 with TRBJ1-5; 7 nucleotides agree with TRBD1. The V gene's germline CDR1 is DFQATT and CDR2 SNEGSKA (reference sequence). This CDR3 has 15 residues. Trimming at V came to 5 bases and at J to 4 bases, leaving 11 bases not matched to a gene. CDR3 DNA sequence: TGCAGTGCTGTGACAGGGTTGGGCAATAATCAGCCCCAGCATTTT. Its translation is CSAVTGLGNNQPQHF.

In this sample, this clonotype turned up a few times. The chain joins TRBV6-5 to TRBJ2-7, with 7 bases that match TRBD2. Germline CDR1 is MNHEY and CDR2 is SVGAGI. The V segment lost 3 bases and the J segment 5 bases; nucleotides outside the gene matches: 7. This CDR3 is built from 14 residues. The DNA for the CDR3 is TGTGCCAGCAGTTATGGACTAGTCTCTCACGAGCAGTACTTC. Translation: CASSYGLVSHEQYF.

This clonotype has a handful of counts. The chain combines TRBV20-1 with TRBJ1-5, with 8 bases lining up with TRBD1. CDR1 is DFQATT, CDR2 SNEGSKA, per germline (reference sequence). The CDR3 loop spans 12 amino acids. V shed 5 bases, J shed 6 bases, and the junction held 3 bases outside the gene matches. For the CDR3, the DNA is TGCAGTGCTCAAACAGGGGGTCAGCCCCAGCATTTT. This gives the protein CSAQTGGQPQHF.

This chain uses TRBV12-3 or TRBV12-4 with TRBJ2-7; 10 nucleotides align to TRBD1. V was clipped by 6 bases and J by 1 base; unmatched bases: 6. CDR3 length: 15 residues. This chain's CDR3 is CASSRRQGASYEQYF. CDR3 nucleotides: TGTGCCAGCAGCCGTAGACAGGGGGCTTCCTACGAGCAGTACTTC.

This clonotype was picked up many times. The chain recombines TRBV15 with TRBJ2-5, with TRBD1 as a possible D gene (5 bases). V lost 3 bases to trimming and J lost 2 bases, with 10 bases between them. This CDR3 spans 14 amino acids. CDR1 is LNHNV, CDR2 YYDKDF, per germline (reference sequence). For the CDR3, the DNA is TGTGCCACCAGCAGGTCAGGGAAGCAAGAGACCCAGTACTTC. It specifies CATSRSGKQETQYF.

Concerning this clonotype itself: A read error is likely, as this CDR3 ends without the conserved phenylalanine or tryptophan. The chain has TRBV7-2 and TRBJ2-7; D may be TRBD2 (6 bases). This CDR3 spans 14 amino acids. Germline lookup yields CDR1 SGHTA and CDR2 FQGNSA. V was cut by 1 base and J by 0 bases, with 7 bases left in between. CDR3 in amino acids: CASSLGLVSYEQYL. CDR3 nucleotide sequence: TGTGCCAGCAGCTTAGGACTAGTCTCCTACGAGCAGTACCTC.

This clonotype showed up just a few times. J is TRBJ2-5 and V is TRBV7-9; 8 bases match TRBD1. The CDR3 extends over 14 amino acids. Unmatched junction bases numbered 6, after V lost 5 bases and J lost 4 bases. Germline values: CDR1 SEHNR, CDR2 FQNEAQ (reference sequence). CDR3 in amino acids: CASSQGAGSETQYF. In DNA, the CDR3 is TGTGCCAGCAGCCAGGGGGCGGGGTCAGAGACCCAGTACTTC. Complete variable domain (other parts from reference TRBV7-9 and TRBJ2-5): DTGVSQNPRHKITKRGQNVTFRCDPISEHNRLYWYRQTLGQGPEFLTYFQNEAQLEKSRLLSDRFSAERPKGSFSTLEIQRTEQGDSAMYLCASSQGAGSETQYFGPGTRLLVL.

This clonotype was seen at least ten times. V is TRBV2 and J is TRBJ1-1; 10 bases agree with TRBD1. The germline V gene encodes CDR1 SNHLY and CDR2 FYNNEI. The CDR3 has 14 residues. The J segment lost 4 bases and the V segment lost 8 bases, leaving 7 bases of the junction unmatched. In DNA, the CDR3 is TGTGCCAGCTCGGGACAGGGGAAGTTCACTGAAGCTTTCTTT. This sequence encodes CASSGQGKFTEAFF.

This clonotype was counted between two and nine times. The rearrangement joins TRBV7-9 to TRBJ2-7; possible D gene TRBD2, 6 bases. Germline CDR1 and CDR2: SEHNR and FQNEAQ (reference sequence). The CDR3 sequence is 16 residues long. V lost 4 bases, J lost 5 bases, and 21 bases lay in between. The CDR3 DNA sequence: TGTGCCAGCAGCTCCAGACCGACTAGAACGGGGGACGAGCAGTACTTC. It encodes CASSSRPTRTGDEQYF.

This clonotype was recorded at least ten times. The chain's CDR3 is CASSSNLQETQYF. The CDR3 DNA reads TGTGCCAGCAGCTCGAACTTGCAAGAGACCCAGTACTTC. The J gene is TRBJ2-5, the V gene TRBV7-9; the D is unclear. V was clipped by 4 bases and J by 2 bases, with 8 bases between them. Germline-derived CDR1 and CDR2 are SEHNR and FQNEAQ (reference sequence). The CDR3 loop spans 13 amino acids.

This clonotype was seen repeatedly, ten times or more. The chain links TRBV24-1 to TRBJ2-2; maybe TRBD2 (5 bases). Trimming pared 4 bases from V and 7 bases from J, leaving 9 bases between. The germline V gene encodes CDR1 KGHDR and CDR2 SFDVKD. The CDR3 covers 13 residues. DNA for the CDR3: TGTGCCACCAGTGAAGCGGCGCACGGGGAGCTGTTTTTT. Translation: CATSEAAHGELFF.

As for this clonotype: One end of the junction fails to match germline, which may point to a read error. The chain recombines TRBV6-6 with TRBJ2-5; unclear D gene. CDR1 and CDR2 from the germline V gene are MNHNY and SVGAGI (reference sequence). The CDR3 covers 14 residues. Here the CDR3 DNA reads TGTGCCAGCAGCCCTGCTAGGAACCAAGAGGCCCAGTACTTC. This sequence encodes CASSPARNQEAQYF.

Details on this clonotype: One base away lies a much larger clone, so this may be a sequencing read error. The V gene is TRBV24-1, the J gene TRBJ1-4; D unclear. The V gene lost 4 bases and the J gene lost 7 bases, with 15 bases spanning the gap. Germline V gene sequence: CDR1 KGHDR, CDR2 SFDVKD. The CDR3 consists of 15 residues. DNA of the CDR3: TGTGCCACCAGTGAAGGTCCGGGGTTGGGTGAAAAACTGTTTTTT. Encoded protein: CATSEGPGLGEKLFF.

This clonotype was seen more than once but under ten times. The J gene is TRBJ2-7, the V gene TRBV11-2; TRBD1 agrees at 8 bases. The V gene's germline CDR1 is SGHAT and CDR2 FQNNGV. The CDR3 consists of 16 residues. V gave up 7 bases and J gave up 6 bases; unmatched junction bases: 17. The CDR3 DNA sequence: TGTGCCAGCAATCTAAGACAGGGGTTCCGACCTGGCGAGCAGTACTTC. Its protein product is CASNLRQGFRPGEQYF.

In its sample, this clonotype was seen once. The chain links TRBV2 to TRBJ1-6; TRBD1 might be the D (5 bases). CDR3 length: 15 residues. Trimming pared 4 bases from V and 3 bases from J, leaving 10 bases between. CDR1 SNHLY and CDR2 FYNNEI come from the germline V gene. The CDR3 coding sequence is TGTGCCAGCAGTGTGGCAGGGAACTATAATTCACCCCTCCACTTT. This sequence encodes CASSVAGNYNSPLHF.

DNA for the CDR3: TGTGCTAGTGGGTTTTATGGGGCCGGGGACACCATATATTTT. Translated, it gives CASGFYGAGDTIYF. The chain couples TRBV12-5 to TRBJ1-3, with a possible D match to TRBD1 (5 bases). The CDR3 contains 14 residues. Germline loops: CDR1 LGHNT, CDR2 FRNRAP. V was trimmed by 6 bases and J by 8 bases, leaving 17 bases between them.

The V and J genes are TRBV7-9 and TRBJ2-5; TRBD1 aligns across 10 bases. This CDR3 spans 15 amino acids. Trimming cost V 3 bases and J 3 bases; bases outside gene matches: 4. The V gene's germline CDR1 is SEHNR and CDR2 FQNEAQ (reference sequence). Here the CDR3 reads CASSFTGTGEETQYF. The CDR3 DNA follows: TGTGCCAGCAGCTTTACCGGGACAGGGGAAGAGACCCAGTACTTC.

This clonotype was observed at least ten times. The V and J genes are TRBV2 and TRBJ1-1; D is uncertain. The CDR3 has 10 amino acids. Germline assignment: CDR1 SNHLY and CDR2 FYNNEI. Deletions cut 7 bases from V and 8 bases from J, with 8 bases between. This chain's CDR3 is CASKPIEAFF. The DNA of the CDR3 is TGTGCCAGCAAACCAATCGAAGCTTTCTTT.

This clonotype was detected ten times or more. The chain links TRBV19 to TRBJ1-6, with 9 positions matching TRBD1. The germline V gene encodes CDR1 LNHDA and CDR2 SQIVND (reference sequence). The trim removed 5 bases at V and 10 bases at J, leaving 9 bases unmatched. CDR3 size: 15 residues. Written as DNA, the CDR3 is TGTGCCAGTAGTGTCTCGGGGACAGGGAGGTCACCCCTCCACTTT. Protein: CASSVSGTGRSPLHF.